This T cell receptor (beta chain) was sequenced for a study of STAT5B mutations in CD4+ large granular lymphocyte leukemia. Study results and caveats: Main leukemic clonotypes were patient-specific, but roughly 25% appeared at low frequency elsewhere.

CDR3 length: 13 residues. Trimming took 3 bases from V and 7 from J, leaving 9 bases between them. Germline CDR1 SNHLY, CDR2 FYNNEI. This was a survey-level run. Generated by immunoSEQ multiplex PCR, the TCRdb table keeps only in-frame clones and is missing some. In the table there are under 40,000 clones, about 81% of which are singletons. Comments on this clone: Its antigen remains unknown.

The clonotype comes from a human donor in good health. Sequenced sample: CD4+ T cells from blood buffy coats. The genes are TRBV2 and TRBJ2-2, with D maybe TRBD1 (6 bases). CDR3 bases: TGTGCCAGCAGTGAGGGGGCGCTCGGGGAGCTGTTTTTT. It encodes CASSEGALGELFF.